A selection of T cell receptor beta chains follows, all from one sample in a study of blood T cell repertoires in COVID-19. Produced via immunoSEQ multiplex PCR; TCRdb's table is partial and in-frame only. The sample yields about 240,000 clones, approximately 83% seen once. The sequenced sample was PBMCs or T cells enriched from blood (not recorded which). Receptors originate from a woman in her forties with acute COVID-19. CDR3s include the opening cysteine and the closing phenylalanine or tryptophan. Each record gives: D gene, clone size, V gene, J gene, CDR3 protein, CDR3 DNA. A D gene is named only where the DNA matches it firmly. The size field is filled for only some rows; it gives once, few, many or a size class.

-	-	TRBV28	TRBJ2-4	CASSFTSTKNIQYF	TGTGCCAGCAGTTTTACATCCACCAAAAACATTCAGTACTTC
-	-	TRBV27	TRBJ2-2	CASGGANTGELFF	TGTGCCAGCGGGGGCGCTAACACCGGGGAGCTGTTTTTT
-	-	TRBV2	TRBJ2-1	CASRPRLTSYNEQFF	TGTGCCAGCCGCCCTAGACTAACATCCTACAATGAGCAGTTCTTC
-	-	TRBV18	TRBJ2-7	CASSPQQEGEQYF	TGTGCCAGCTCACCACAACAGGAAGGCGAGCAGTACTTC
-	-	TRBV19	TRBJ2-1	CASSLLSHLSSNEQFF	TGTGCCAGTAGTCTACTCTCCCATTTGTCCTCCAATGAGCAGTTCTTC
TRBD1	-	TRBV10-3	TRBJ2-2	CANTRDRSNTGELFF	TGTGCCAACACTCGGGACAGAAGCAACACCGGGGAGCTGTTTTTT
TRBD2	-	TRBV7-8	TRBJ2-1	CASSRGTSGVVSYNEQFF	TGTGCCAGCAGCCGAGGGACTAGCGGGGTAGTTTCCTACAATGAGCAGTTCTTC
TRBD1	-	TRBV3-1/TRBV3-2	TRBJ2-7	CASSQSGTGDRYEQYF	TGTGCCAGCAGCCAATCCGGGACAGGGGATCGGTACGAGCAGTACTTC
-	once	TRBV14	TRBJ1-3	CASSQGRGAGNTIYF	TGTGCCAGCAGCCAAGGCCGGGGGGCTGGAAACACCATATATTTT
-	-	TRBV27	TRBJ2-2	CASRGRNTGELFF	TGTGCCAGCAGGGGGCGCAACACCGGGGAGCTGTTTTTT
-	-	TRBV9	TRBJ2-7	CASSPGDSAYEQYF	TGTGCCAGCAGCCCCGGCGACAGTGCTTACGAGCAGTACTTC
TRBD1	-	TRBV30	TRBJ1-1	CAWSSNRGGAEAFF	TGTGCCTGGAGCTCTAACAGGGGGGGAGCTGAAGCTTTCTTT
-	-	TRBV5-1	TRBJ2-3	CASSLGASTDTQYF	TGCGCCAGCAGCTTGGGGGCTAGCACAGATACGCAGTATTTT
-	few	TRBV6-5	TRBJ2-2	CASDLTGDTGELFF	TGTGCCAGCGATTTGACGGGGGACACCGGGGAGCTGTTTTTT
-	once	TRBV19	TRBJ1-1	CASSIRPGGQNTEAFF	TGTGCCAGTAGTATCAGGCCCGGTGGGCAGAACACTGAAGCTTTCTTT
-	-	TRBV14	TRBJ2-2	CASSQERTGELFF	TGTGCCAGCAGCCAAGAGAGGACCGGGGAGCTGTTTTTT
-	-	TRBV9	TRBJ2-7	CASSASVSSYEQYF	TGTGCCAGCAGCGCAAGCGTAAGCTCCTACGAGCAGTACTTC
TRBD2	-	TRBV19	TRBJ2-1	CASSSSGNEQFF	TGTGCCAGTAGTAGTAGCGGGAATGAGCAGTTCTTC
TRBD1	-	TRBV6-1	TRBJ1-2	CASSDWRDRDSGYGYTF	TGTGCCAGCAGTGATTGGCGGGACAGGGACTCTGGCTATGGCTACACCTTC
-	-	TRBV20-1	TRBJ1-1	CSASAQGRMNTEAFF	TGCAGTGCTAGTGCGCAGGGTAGAATGAACACTGAAGCTTTCTTT
-	-	TRBV24-1	TRBJ2-1	CATGGATALDEQFF	TGTGCCACAGGGGGAGCGACAGCCCTTGATGAGCAGTTCTTC
-	-	TRBV4-2	TRBJ1-5	CASSQEDSQNQPQHF	TGTGCCAGCAGCCAAGAGGACAGCCAGAATCAGCCCCAGCATTTT
-	-	TRBV30	TRBJ1-4	CAWNREWEKLFF	TGTGCCTGGAACAGGGAGTGGGAAAAACTGTTTTTT
-	-	TRBV28	TRBJ2-7	CASSFPTSYEQYF	TGTGCCAGCAGTTTCCCCACATCGTACGAGCAGTACTTC
TRBD1	-	TRBV5-8	TRBJ1-2	CASSLQGDGYTF	TGTGCCAGCAGCTTGCAGGGGGATGGCTACACCTTC
-	-	TRBV5-5	TRBJ1-2	CASSLVGNNYGYTF	TGTGCCAGCAGCTTGGTCGGGAATAACTATGGCTACACCTTC
TRBD2	-	TRBV4-2	TRBJ2-4	CASSQMTSGRGGDIQYF	TGTGCCAGCAGCCAAATGACTAGCGGGAGGGGTGGCGACATTCAGTACTTC
TRBD1	few	TRBV19	TRBJ1-5	CASSRGQGEVQPQHF	TGTGCCAGTAGTAGAGGACAGGGCGAGGTGCAGCCCCAGCATTTT
-	-	TRBV5-8	TRBJ2-1	CASSLYRAYNNGEQFF	TGTGCCAGCAGCTTGTACAGGGCGTACAACAATGGTGAGCAGTTCTTC
-	-	TRBV6-2/TRBV6-3	TRBJ2-2	CASSYRTGELFF	TGTGCCAGCAGTTATAGAACCGGGGAGCTGTTTTTT
TRBD1	-	TRBV7-9	TRBJ1-2	CASRFGQGNYGYTF	TGTGCCAGCAGGTTCGGACAGGGAAACTATGGCTACACCTTC